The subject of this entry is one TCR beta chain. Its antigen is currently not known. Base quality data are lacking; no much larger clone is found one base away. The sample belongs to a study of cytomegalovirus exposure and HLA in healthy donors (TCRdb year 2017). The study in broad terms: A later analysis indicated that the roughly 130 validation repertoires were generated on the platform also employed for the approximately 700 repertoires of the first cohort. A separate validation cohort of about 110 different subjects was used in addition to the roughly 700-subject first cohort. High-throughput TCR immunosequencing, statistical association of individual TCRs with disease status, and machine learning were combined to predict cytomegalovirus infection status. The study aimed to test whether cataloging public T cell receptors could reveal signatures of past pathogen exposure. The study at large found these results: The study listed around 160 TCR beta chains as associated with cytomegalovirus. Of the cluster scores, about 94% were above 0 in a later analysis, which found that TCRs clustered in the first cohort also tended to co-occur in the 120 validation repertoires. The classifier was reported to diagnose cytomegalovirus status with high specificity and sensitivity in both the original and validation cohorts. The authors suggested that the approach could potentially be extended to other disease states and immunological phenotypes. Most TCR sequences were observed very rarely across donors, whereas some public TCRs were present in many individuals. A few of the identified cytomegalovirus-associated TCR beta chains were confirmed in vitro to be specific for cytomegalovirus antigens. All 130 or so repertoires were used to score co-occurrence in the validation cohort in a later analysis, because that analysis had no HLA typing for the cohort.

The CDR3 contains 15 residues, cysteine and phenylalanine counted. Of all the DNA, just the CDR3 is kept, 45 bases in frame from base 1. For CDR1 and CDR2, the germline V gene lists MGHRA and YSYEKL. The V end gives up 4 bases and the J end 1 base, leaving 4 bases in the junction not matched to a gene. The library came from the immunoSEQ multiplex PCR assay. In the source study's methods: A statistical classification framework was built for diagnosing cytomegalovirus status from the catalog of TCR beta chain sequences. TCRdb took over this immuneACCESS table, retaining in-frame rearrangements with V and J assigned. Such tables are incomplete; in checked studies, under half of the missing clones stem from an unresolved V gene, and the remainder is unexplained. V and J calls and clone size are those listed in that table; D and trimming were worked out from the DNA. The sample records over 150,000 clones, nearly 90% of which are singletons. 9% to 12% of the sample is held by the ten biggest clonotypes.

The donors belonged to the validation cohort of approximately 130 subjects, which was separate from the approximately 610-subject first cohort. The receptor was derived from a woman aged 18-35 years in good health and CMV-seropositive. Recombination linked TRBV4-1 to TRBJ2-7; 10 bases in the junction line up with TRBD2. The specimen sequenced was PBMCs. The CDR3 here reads CASSLRTSGSYEQYF. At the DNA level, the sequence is TGCGCCAGCAGCCTACGGACTAGCGGATCCTACGAGCAGTACTTC.